One TCR beta chain is described in this entry. A single base separates this from a much larger clone, so it may be a read error. The V and J ends lost 1 base and 10 bases respectively, with 14 bases between them. The CDR3 length is 15 residues. Germline V CDR1 and CDR2: SGHTA, FQGNSA. The data are from a study of response to subunit inactivated influenza vaccine. TCRdb re-called the RT-PCR reads with MiXCR, one entry per CDR3 protein. The repertoire holds about 300,000 distinct CDR3 sequences, with approximately 21% as singletons. The chain links TRBV7-2 to TRBJ1-6; TRBD1 is a possible D gene (5 bases). The TCR was taken from a man aged 45 to 70 who received an inactivated influenza vaccine. The sequences come from PBMCs from blood, collected about 20 months after vaccination. The CDR3 DNA reads as TGTGCCAGCAGCTTAGGGGGTTGGCAGGGCTCACCCCTCCACTTT. Its protein product is CASSLGGWQGSPLHF.